This entry lists 27 T cell receptor beta chains sequenced from one sample in a study of T cell responses to AZD1222 COVID-19 vaccine. TCRdb keeps only in-frame clones here, not all; method: immunoSEQ multiplex PCR. The sample yields approximately 130,000 clones, 80% to 95% seen once. The specimen comprised peripheral blood, sampled 28 days after the second AZD1222 dose. The receptors derive from an adult who received the AZD1222 COVID-19 vaccine.

The chain employs TRBV27 and TRBJ2-1; 8 positions match TRBD1. The junction had 8 bases not matched to a gene; V was cut back by 6 bases and J by 7 bases. Germline V CDR1 and CDR2: MNHEY, SMNVEV (reference sequence). The CDR3 runs 14 residues. The DNA of the CDR3 is TGTGCCAGCAGGAAGGACAGGGATCGGAATGAGCAGTTCTTC. As protein: CASRKDRDRNEQFF.

The table lists this clone with a count of one. This chain connects TRBV2 to TRBJ1-4, with TRBD1 identical over 8 bases. V lost 4 bases and J lost 8; bases outside the gene matches: 6. There are 14 residues in the CDR3. Germline V gene data show CDR1 as SNHLY and CDR2 as FYNNEI. CDR3 region: CASSATGGFEKLFF. CDR3 nucleotides: TGTGCCAGCAGTGCTACAGGGGGATTCGAAAAACTGTTTTTT.

The rearrangement links TRBV7-2 to TRBJ2-3, with 7 positions matching TRBD2. The CDR3 runs to 16 residues. Germline-derived CDR1 and CDR2 are SGHTA and FQGNSA. The V segment lost 3 bases and the J segment 1 base; nucleotides outside the gene matches: 7. CDR3 in DNA: TGTGCCAGCAGCTTCCGACTGGGAGGGGGCACAGATACGCAGTATTTT. Its translation: CASSFRLGGGTDTQYF.

The V and J genes are TRBV6-5 and TRBJ2-7; 9 positions agree with TRBD1. Germline values: CDR1 MNHEY, CDR2 SVGAGI. This CDR3 comprises 16 residues. With 4 bases clipped from V and 0 bases from J, the junction kept 7 bases outside the gene matches. The CDR3, as DNA: TGTGCCAGCAGTTTTGCCGGGACAGGGACCTCCTACGAGCAGTACTTC. It translates to CASSFAGTGTSYEQYF.

The CDR3 reads CASSPKRDYEQYF. DNA for the CDR3: TGTGCCAGCAGCCCTAAGCGGGATTACGAGCAGTACTTC. V gene TRBV6-2 or TRBV6-3 combines with J gene TRBJ2-7, with 7 bases that match TRBD2. With 6 bases clipped from V and 4 bases from J, the junction kept 6 bases outside the gene matches. The germline CDR1 and CDR2 sequences are MNHEY and SVGEGT. The CDR3 has 13 residues.

The chain employs TRBV24-1 and TRBJ2-3, with D perhaps TRBD1 (6 bases). The CDR3 spans 17 residues. Per the germline V gene, CDR1 is KGHDR and CDR2 is SFDVKD. Trimming shortened V by 2 bases and J by 2 bases, and 16 bases separated the two germline ends. Written as DNA, the CDR3 is TGTGCCACCAGTGATTCAAACAGGGTAGGGTCCACAGATACGCAGTATTTT. Translated: CATSDSNRVGSTDTQYF.

This chain joins TRBV12-3 or TRBV12-4 and TRBJ2-1; D might be TRBD2 (5 bases). The CDR3 length is 13 residues. V was pared by 7 bases and J by 4 bases, with 11 bases between. The CDR3 region is CASNLGVYNEQFF. CDR3 sequence (DNA): TGTGCCAGCAATCTCGGGGTATACAATGAGCAGTTCTTC.

The J gene is TRBJ1-1, the V gene TRBV19; D is perhaps TRBD1 (5 bases). Trimming pared 2 bases from V and 6 bases from J, leaving 10 bases between. CDR3 length: 13 residues. Germline CDR1 and CDR2: LNHDA and SQIVND (reference sequence). CDR3 loop: CASSIQGTSEAFF. CDR3 DNA sequence: TGTGCCAGTAGTATACAGGGTACCTCTGAAGCTTTCTTT.

The sample holds one count of this clone. The genes are TRBV5-1 and TRBJ2-6; tentatively, D is TRBD1 (6 bases). Trimming took off 4 bases at V and 0 bases at J, with 14 bases between the two ends. The germline CDR1 and CDR2 sequences are SGHRS and YFSETQ. The CDR3 is 17 residues long. CDR3 loop: CASSPGQFPSGANVLTF. CDR3 bases: TGCGCCAGCAGCCCCGGACAGTTCCCCTCTGGGGCCAACGTCCTGACTTTC. Combining the CDR3 with reference TRBV5-1 and TRBJ2-6 gives the whole variable domain KAGVTQTPRYLIKTRGQQVTLSCSPISGHRSVSWYQQTPGQGLQFLFEYFSETQRNKGNFPGRFSGRQFSNSRSEMNVSTLELGDSALYLCASSPGQFPSGANVLTFGAGSRLTVL.

With regard to this clone: Germline and junction disagree at one end, which may indicate a read error. In DNA form, the CDR3 reads TGTGCCAGCAGCGTCATTGTTAGGACAGTCTTC. Protein product: CASSVIVRTVF. V usage is TRBV11-2 and J usage is TRBJ1-2; tentatively, D is TRBD1 (6 bases). Germline-derived CDR1 and CDR2 are SGHAT and FQNNGV. The length of the CDR3 is 11 residues.

Of note for this clone: A read error may produce the germline difference seen at one junction end. The J gene is TRBJ2-1, the V gene TRBV20-1, with 10 bases aligning to TRBD2. Germline-derived CDR1 and CDR2 are DFQATT and SNEGSKA (reference sequence). This CDR3 contains 14 residues. The CDR3 nucleotides read TGCAGTGTCAGTGAAGGAGGACTAGCGGTCCTGCCGATCTTC. It specifies CSVSEGGLAVLPIF.

The chain links TRBV7-9 to TRBJ2-2; 7 nucleotides line up with TRBD1. This CDR3 contains 14 residues. V lost 4 bases, J lost 7 bases, and 6 bases stayed unmatched. Looked up from germline, CDR1 is SEHNR and CDR2 is FQNEAQ (reference sequence). For the CDR3, the DNA is TGTGCCAGCAGCTCGGGACAGATTTTCGGGGAGCTGTTTTTT. It encodes CASSSGQIFGELFF.

The chain couples TRBV13 to TRBJ2-1; possible D gene TRBD2, 6 bases. This CDR3 contains 17 residues. Trimming pared 4 bases from V and 7 bases from J, leaving 23 bases between. CDR1 and CDR2 (germline): PRHDT, FYEKMQ (reference sequence). In nucleotides, the CDR3 is TGTGCCAGCAGCTCCCGGGTAGCGGCCCCCCCTAGGAATGAGCAGTTCTTC. Its translation is CASSSRVAAPPRNEQFF.

This chain joins TRBV9 and TRBJ1-1; D perhaps matches TRBD1 (5 bases). The CDR3 contains 15 residues. With 3 bases removed from V and 11 bases from J, the gap between germline ends came to 23 bases. Germline V CDR1 and CDR2: SGDLS, YYNGEE. CDR3 in amino acids: CASSGGGRGPEGAFF. The DNA for the CDR3 is TGTGCCAGCAGCGGGGGTGGTAGGGGCCCTGAGGGCGCTTTCTTT.

The V gene is TRBV12-3 or TRBV12-4, the J gene TRBJ1-5, with D maybe TRBD1 (5 bases). Between the trimmed V and J ends, which lost 5 bases and 6 bases, there was a span of 11 bases. The CDR3 has 13 amino acids. The CDR3 is CASSRGRGQPQHF. DNA for the CDR3: TGTGCCAGCAGTCGGGGCCGCGGTCAGCCCCAGCATTTT.

This chain joins TRBV19 and TRBJ2-3; no clear D gene. Trimming cost V 3 bases and J 0 bases, with 4 bases left between them. This CDR3 is built from 13 residues. CDR1 and CDR2 from the germline V gene are LNHDA and SQIVND (reference sequence). This chain's CDR3 is CASSMTSTDTQYF. The CDR3 region has the DNA TGTGCCAGTAGTATGACTAGCACAGATACGCAGTATTTT. The complete variable domain, with remaining parts taken from reference TRBV19 and TRBJ2-3, reads DGGITQSPKYLFRKEGQNVTLSCEQNLNHDAMYWYRQDPGQGLRLIYYSQIVNDFQKGDIAEGYSVSREKKESFPLTVTSAQKNPTAFYLCASSMTSTDTQYFGPGTRLTVL.

The rearrangement joins TRBV12-3 or TRBV12-4 to TRBJ1-5; D uncertain. This CDR3 contains 13 residues. With 6 bases removed from V and 8 bases from J, the gap between germline ends came to 14 bases. The CDR3 here is CASSLIRIEPQHF. The CDR3 coding sequence is TGTGCCAGCAGCCTCATCAGGATTGAGCCCCAGCATTTT.

This chain joins TRBV7-3 and TRBJ1-1; a possible D gene is TRBD1 (6 bases). The CDR3 has 16 residues. CDR1 is SGHTA, CDR2 FQGTGA, per germline. V gave up 2 bases and J gave up 4 bases, with 17 bases separating them. This CDR3 is CASSLAGQMSGTEAFF. CDR3 DNA: TGTGCCAGCAGCTTAGCCGGACAGATGTCTGGCACTGAAGCTTTCTTT. The entire variable domain, with the rest obtained from reference TRBV7-3 and TRBJ1-1, is as follows: GAGVSQTPSNKVTEKGKYVELRCDPISGHTALYWYRQSLGQGPEFLIYFQGTGAADDSGLPNDRFFAVRPEGSVSTLKIQRTERGDSAVYLCASSLAGQMSGTEAFFGQGTRLTVV.

The chain employs TRBV7-9 and TRBJ1-1, with 9 bases identical to TRBD1. Germline lookup yields CDR1 SEHNR and CDR2 FQNEAQ (reference sequence). V shed 4 bases, J shed 11 bases, and the junction held 14 bases outside the gene matches. This CDR3 is 15 amino acids long. CDR3 region: CASSYSDRGVNVAFF. CDR3 coding DNA: TGTGCCAGCAGCTATTCAGACAGGGGGGTAAACGTGGCTTTCTTT.

The chain joins TRBV6-5 to TRBJ2-5; 7 bases fit TRBD2. V was pared by 7 bases and J by 5 bases, with 7 bases of the junction left unmatched. This CDR3 is 13 amino acids long. CDR1 is MNHEY and CDR2 is SVGAGI in the germline V gene. CDR3 region: CASTPGRGETQYF. The CDR3 nucleotides are TGTGCCAGCACCCCCGGGCGGGGGGAGACCCAGTACTTC.

The chain employs TRBV11-2 and TRBJ2-5, with no clear D. Germline values: CDR1 SGHAT, CDR2 FQNNGV. This CDR3 spans 15 amino acids. V was pared by 5 bases and J by 4 bases, with 17 bases between. In nucleotides, the CDR3 is TGTGCCAGCAGCCGCGAGACGGTGGGCGGAGAGACCCAGTACTTC. Its protein product is CASSRETVGGETQYF.

CDR3 residues: CASSPRGLRGNTIYF. DNA of the CDR3: TGTGCCAGCAGCCCAAGGGGGCTCCGAGGAAACACCATATATTTT. V gene TRBV7-9 combines with J gene TRBJ1-3; 7 positions match TRBD1. With V trimmed by 5 bases and J by 4 bases, 8 bases remained unmatched. This CDR3 has 15 residues. In germline, CDR1 is SEHNR, CDR2 FQNEAQ (reference sequence).

The DNA of the CDR3 is TGTGCCAGCAGTGATCCCTTTGGAGGTGGGTCAAGTCAGCCCCAGCATTTT. Protein sequence: CASSDPFGGGSSQPQHF. The chain employs TRBV6-1 and TRBJ1-5; D not resolved. V lost 3 bases, J lost 6 bases, and 21 bases lay in between. CDR1 and CDR2 from the germline V gene are MNHNS and SASEGT. The CDR3 covers 17 residues.

The chain joins TRBV28 to TRBJ1-5, with D tentatively TRBD1 (6 bases). The CDR3 has 16 residues. Germline CDR1 is MDHEN and CDR2 is SYDVKM. Trimming pared 5 bases from V and 5 bases from J, leaving 19 bases between. The CDR3 DNA is TGTGCCAGCAGTCAACCACAGGGAACGGGAGATCAGCCCCAGCATTTT. Amino acids: CASSQPQGTGDQPQHF.

The DNA for the CDR3 is TGTGCCATCAGGTCAGGGGGCCGAGGCGGGGAGACCCAGTACTTC. Protein sequence: CAIRSGGRGGETQYF. The rearrangement uses TRBV10-3 and TRBJ2-5; 8 bases map to TRBD1. J gave up 5 bases and V 6 bases, and 11 bases lay outside the gene matches. CDR1 is ENHRY and CDR2 is SYGVKD in the germline V gene. This CDR3 has 15 amino acids.

In this sample, this clone turned up once. The chain links TRBV2 to TRBJ2-5; 9 nucleotides line up with TRBD2. The CDR3 runs to 18 residues. V lost 2 bases to trimming and J lost 5 bases; unmatched junction nucleotides: 15. Per the germline V gene, CDR1 is SNHLY and CDR2 is FYNNEI. The DNA for the CDR3 is TGTGCCAGCAGTGAACCCCCTACCCAGCGGGGGGTTTGGGAGACCCAGTACTTC. As protein: CASSEPPTQRGVWETQYF.

The chain employs TRBV29-1 and TRBJ1-2; no firm D call. In germline, CDR1 is SQVTM, CDR2 ANQGSEA. V lost 7 bases and J 8 bases, leaving 14 bases between the germline ends. The length of the CDR3 is 11 residues. The CDR3 DNA reads TGCAGCGCCCCAGGCGTGGCCGGCTACACCTTC. Its translation: CSAPGVAGYTF.